One sample yielded the 31 T cell receptor beta chains listed below, sequenced in a study of beta chain features in type 1 diabetes. Reverse transcription of all isolated RNA meant that expressed TCRB transcripts were sequenced. Profiled with immunoSEQ multiplex PCR; TCRdb holds only in-frame clones, not every one. Among 150,000 to 200,000 clones listed, about 13% were seen once. The material sequenced was central memory CD4+ T cells from blood. Receptors were obtained from a woman younger than 35 in good health.

This clone was observed a handful of times. The V and J genes are TRBV30 and TRBJ1-3; 7 positions agree with TRBD1. The CDR3 spans 14 residues. With V trimmed by 4 bases and J by 2 bases, 5 bases remained unmatched. From germline, CDR1 is GTSNPN and CDR2 SVGIG (reference sequence). For the CDR3, the DNA is TGTGCCTGGATGGACAGGTTACCTGGAAACACCATATATTTT. It encodes CAWMDRLPGNTIYF.

The chain is built from TRBV5-5 and TRBJ2-2, with D possibly being TRBD1 (5 bases). V was clipped by 2 bases and J by 5 bases, with 16 bases between them. Germline V gives CDR1 SGHKS, CDR2 YYEKEE (reference sequence). CDR3 length: 16 amino acids. DNA for the CDR3: TGTGCCAGCAGCTTATCGTCAGGGTATGGGACCGGGGAGCTGTTTTTT. Translation gives CASSLSSGYGTGELFF. Variable domain in full (rest from reference TRBV5-5 and TRBJ2-2): DAGVTQSPTHLIKTRGQQVTLRCSPISGHKSVSWYQQVLGQGPQFIFQYYEKEERGRGNFPDRFSARQFPNYSSELNVNALLLGDSALYLCASSLSSGYGTGELFFGEGSRLTVL.

This clone has only a few counts. The chain uses TRBV14 and TRBJ2-5; 13 positions match TRBD2. Germline assignment: CDR1 SGHDN and CDR2 FVKESK. The J segment lost 4 bases and the V segment lost 3 bases, leaving 8 bases of the junction unmatched. The CDR3 extends over 17 amino acids. Here the CDR3 reads CASSQLTSGRVGETQYF. The CDR3 DNA reads TGTGCCAGCAGCCAGCTAACTAGCGGGAGGGTAGGAGAGACCCAGTACTTC. Filled out from reference TRBV14 and TRBJ2-5, the complete variable domain reads EAGVTQFPSHSVIEKGQTVTLRCDPISGHDNLYWYRRVMGKEIKFLLHFVKESKQDESGMPNNRFLAERTGGTYSTLKVQPAELEDSGVYFCASSQLTSGRVGETQYFGPGTRLLVL.

This clone occurred a few times. The J gene is TRBJ1-5, the V gene TRBV7-3; the match to TRBD1 covers 7 bases. The trim removed 2 bases at V and 4 bases at J, leaving 5 bases unmatched. The germline V gene has CDR1 SGHTA and CDR2 FQGTGA. CDR3 length equals 15 residues. The CDR3 DNA is TGTGCCAGCAGCTTAGTACAGGGGTTAAATCAGCCCCAGCATTTT. This codes for CASSLVQGLNQPQHF.

The V call is TRBV9, the J call TRBJ2-7, with 10 nucleotides matching TRBD1. Germline V gene data show CDR1 as SGDLS and CDR2 as YYNGEE. The trim removed 2 bases at V and 7 bases at J, leaving 9 bases unmatched. The CDR3 extends over 15 amino acids. Here the CDR3 reads CASSVAGTGVGEQYF. Here the CDR3 DNA reads TGTGCCAGCAGCGTCGCCGGGACAGGGGTCGGGGAGCAGTACTTC.

This clone was counted between two and nine times. The gene calls are TRBV4-1 and TRBJ1-3; no reliable D call. This CDR3 has 13 amino acids. The germline CDR1 and CDR2 sequences are MGHRA and YSYEKL. V lost 8 bases to trimming and J lost 5 bases, with 13 bases between them. The CDR3 region is CASRMDGRNTIYF. In DNA, the CDR3 is TGCGCCAGCCGGATGGACGGGAGAAACACCATATATTTT.

This clone has just a few counts. The chain combines TRBV6-5 with TRBJ2-3; D is uncertain. V lost 0 bases to trimming and J lost 2 bases, with 9 bases between them. The CDR3 sequence is 15 residues long. Germline CDR1 and CDR2: MNHEY and SVGAGI. CDR3 DNA: TGTGCCAGCAGTTACTCGATCTGGCTCACAGATACGCAGTATTTT. Encoded protein: CASSYSIWLTDTQYF.

Only a few counts were recorded for this clone. This rearrangement joins TRBV5-1 to TRBJ2-3; 7 bases match TRBD2. J lost 2 bases, V lost 0 bases, and 6 bases had no gene match. Germline V gives CDR1 SGHRS, CDR2 YFSETQ. The CDR3 length is 16 residues. The CDR3 bases are TGCGCCAGCAGCTTGGGGACTAGAATTTCCACAGATACGCAGTATTTT. Protein product: CASSLGTRISTDTQYF. The full variable domain, with the rest looked up from reference TRBV5-1 and TRBJ2-3, is KAGVTQTPRYLIKTRGQQVTLSCSPISGHRSVSWYQQTPGQGLQFLFEYFSETQRNKGNFPGRFSGRQFSNSRSEMNVSTLELGDSALYLCASSLGTRISTDTQYFGPGTRLTVL.

There are a few counts of this clone. The gene calls are TRBV25-1 and TRBJ1-5; D is ambiguous. The V end was cut by 5 bases, the J end by 2 bases, with 4 bases between. CDR1 is MGHDK and CDR2 is SYGVNS in the germline V gene. The CDR3 length is 12 residues. The CDR3 loop reads CASSTRNQPQHF. DNA for the CDR3: TGTGCCAGCAGTACACGCAATCAGCCCCAGCATTTT.

The genes are TRBV30 and TRBJ1-2, with D tentatively TRBD1 (5 bases). This CDR3 spans 13 amino acids. Trimming pared 1 base from V and 4 bases from J, leaving 10 bases between. The germline V gene encodes CDR1 GTSNPN and CDR2 SVGIG (reference sequence). The CDR3 DNA reads TGTGCCTGGAGTGCAGGGCTTCGCTATGGCTACACCTTC. This gives the protein CAWSAGLRYGYTF.

The chain uses TRBV6-5 and TRBJ1-2; perhaps TRBD1 as D (5 bases). Germline values: CDR1 MNHEY, CDR2 SVGAGI. The V end was cut by 8 bases, the J end by 7 bases, with 17 bases between. The length of the CDR3 is 13 residues. CDR3 sequence: CASLSQPGGGYTF. The CDR3 region has the DNA TGTGCCAGCTTATCGCAACCGGGGGGTGGCTACACCTTC.

This chain uses TRBV5-5 with TRBJ2-1; TRBD2 aligns across 10 bases. The trim removed 1 base at V and 9 bases at J, leaving 4 bases unmatched. In germline, CDR1 is SGHKS, CDR2 YYEKEE (reference sequence). This CDR3 contains 14 residues. The CDR3 DNA follows: TGTGCCAGCAGCTTGCCTAGCGGGAGCGGTGAGCAGTTCTTC. Encoded protein: CASSLPSGSGEQFF.

This rearrangement joins TRBV7-3 to TRBJ2-7, with 7 bases matching TRBD2. This CDR3 is 13 amino acids long. CDR1 is SGHTA and CDR2 is FQGTGA in the germline V gene. Trimming removed 3 bases from V and 1 base from J; junction bases left unmatched: 0. CDR3 DNA: TGTGCCAGCAGCTTTAGCGGGTCCTACGAGCAGTACTTC. Encoded protein: CASSFSGSYEQYF.

This clone turned up a few times. The V and J genes are TRBV10-3 and TRBJ2-3; D is ambiguous. This CDR3 is built from 12 residues. Trimming pared 3 bases from V and 3 bases from J, leaving 4 bases between. The germline V gene encodes CDR1 ENHRY and CDR2 SYGVKD. The CDR3 DNA reads as TGTGCCATCAGTGAACGGACAGATACGCAGTATTTT. This gives the protein CAISERTDTQYF.

This chain joins TRBV9 and TRBJ2-5, with 9 bases identical to TRBD1. CDR3 length equals 17 residues. V trimming: 0 bases; J trimming: 4 bases; junction bases outside the gene matches: 10. Germline V gene sequence: CDR1 SGDLS, CDR2 YYNGEE. The CDR3 coding sequence is TGTGCCAGCAGCGTAGAGGCCGGGACAGGGAGGTCAGAGACCCAGTACTTC. As protein: CASSVEAGTGRSETQYF.

The chain joins TRBV10-3 to TRBJ2-1, with TRBD1 matching 7 bases. Germline CDR1 ENHRY, CDR2 SYGVKD. This CDR3 contains 16 residues. The V and J ends lost 1 base and 5 bases, in that order; junction bases with no gene match: 8. The DNA of the CDR3 is TGTGCCATCAGTGAGTGGGAACAGGGGTTAAACAATGAGCAGTTCTTC. It specifies CAISEWEQGLNNEQFF.

This clone was detected a few times. V and J are TRBV2 and TRBJ2-5, with TRBD1 matching over 7 bases. V lost 8 bases, J lost 4 bases, and 7 bases stayed unmatched. The CDR3 runs 13 residues. The germline gives CDR1 SNHLY, CDR2 FYNNEI. CDR3 in amino acids: CASDREVGETQYF. CDR3 sequence (DNA): TGTGCCAGCGACAGGGAAGTAGGAGAGACCCAGTACTTC.

This clone was found a few times. V and J are TRBV5-1 and TRBJ2-3; TRBD1 agrees at 8 bases. This CDR3 has 16 residues. Germline V gene sequence: CDR1 SGHRS, CDR2 YFSETQ. The ends lost 4 bases at V and 2 bases at J; junction bases unmatched: 9. The CDR3 nucleotides are TGCGCCAGCAGCCCTCCGAGGACAGGGACCACAGATACGCAGTATTTT. It specifies CASSPPRTGTTDTQYF.

The rearrangement links TRBV6-1 to TRBJ2-5; 9 nucleotides match TRBD2. The CDR3 consists of 15 residues. The V gene's germline CDR1 is MNHNS and CDR2 SASEGT. The V and J ends lost 2 bases and 3 bases, in that order; junction bases with no gene match: 4. The CDR3 nucleotides are TGTGCCAGCAGTGAACTTAGCGGGGGAAAAGAGACCCAGTACTTC. It yields the protein CASSELSGGKETQYF.

This chain links TRBV2 with TRBJ2-5; 9 positions match TRBD1. Germline assignment: CDR1 SNHLY and CDR2 FYNNEI. With V trimmed by 8 bases and J by 5 bases, 9 bases remained unmatched. The CDR3 runs to 14 residues. The CDR3 sequence: CASEPDRGIETQYF. CDR3 in DNA: TGTGCCAGCGAGCCCGACAGGGGGATTGAGACCCAGTACTTC.

The chain employs TRBV28 and TRBJ1-2, with D unclear. This CDR3 has 12 residues. With 4 bases removed from V and 4 bases from J, the gap between germline ends came to 7 bases. In germline, CDR1 is MDHEN, CDR2 SYDVKM. CDR3 loop: CASSSTFYGYTF. The CDR3 DNA is TGTGCCAGCAGTTCTACTTTCTATGGCTACACCTTC.

This clone was counted only a few times. This chain links TRBV6-1 with TRBJ2-1, with TRBD1 as a possible D gene (6 bases). The CDR3 totals 13 residues. Germline V gene lookup returns CDR1 MNHNS and CDR2 SASEGT. CDR3 DNA sequence: TGTGTCACGAGGACAGTCTCCTACAATGAGCAGTTCTTC. Translated: CVTRTVSYNEQFF.

The rearrangement uses TRBV5-1 and TRBJ2-1; 16 positions agree with TRBD2. J lost 8 bases, V lost 5 bases, and 7 bases had no gene match. Per germline, CDR1 SGHRS and CDR2 YFSETQ. The CDR3 has 16 residues. DNA for the CDR3: TGCGCCAGCAGGGGACTAGCGGGAGGGCTGGGGGATGAGCAGTTCTTC. It specifies CASRGLAGGLGDEQFF.

This sequence joins TRBV5-1 and TRBJ2-1, with D perhaps matching TRBD1 (5 bases). This CDR3 comprises 14 residues. V lost 7 bases and J 4 bases, leaving 15 bases between the germline ends. Germline V gene lookup returns CDR1 SGHRS and CDR2 YFSETQ. CDR3 DNA sequence: TGCGCCAGCGCAGACACACAGGAGTACAATGAGCAGTTCTTC. It encodes CASADTQEYNEQFF.

This clone was observed a handful of times. The rearrangement uses TRBV27 and TRBJ1-2; the match to TRBD1 covers 7 bases. Germline V gene sequence: CDR1 MNHEY, CDR2 SMNVEV (reference sequence). The J segment lost 7 bases and the V segment lost 5 bases, leaving 4 bases of the junction unmatched. The CDR3 has 12 amino acids. CDR3 loop: CASSTRTGGYTF. DNA of the CDR3: TGTGCCAGCAGTACACGGACAGGTGGCTACACCTTC.

The chain joins TRBV7-9 to TRBJ2-1; D unresolved. The CDR3 covers 14 residues. CDR1 SEHNR and CDR2 FQNEAQ come from the germline V gene (reference sequence). V lost 1 base and J lost 5, with 9 bases in between. The CDR3 region is CASSLGSNNNEQFF. For the CDR3, the DNA is TGTGCCAGCAGCTTAGGTTCGAACAACAATGAGCAGTTCTTC.

This clone was counted only a few times. This CDR3 reads CASSWIRGQPQHF. The CDR3 DNA sequence: TGTGCCAGCAGTTGGATAAGGGGGCAGCCCCAGCATTTT. The chain recombines TRBV28 with TRBJ1-5; D possibly corresponds to TRBD1 (6 bases). V was clipped by 4 bases and J by 7 bases, with 11 bases between them. The CDR3 totals 13 residues. Germline CDR1 is MDHEN and CDR2 is SYDVKM. The whole variable domain, remainder taken from reference TRBV28 and TRBJ1-5, is DVKVTQSSRYLVKRTGEKVFLECVQDMDHENMFWYRQDPGLGLRLIYFSYDVKMKEKGDIPEGYSVSREKKERFSLILESASTNQTSMYLCASSWIRGQPQHFGDGTRLSIL.

This clone showed up just a few times. The genes are TRBV5-1 and TRBJ2-4, with 8 bases matching TRBD1. CDR1 SGHRS and CDR2 YFSETQ come from the germline V gene. With V trimmed by 4 bases and J by 8 bases, 11 bases remained unmatched. The CDR3 is 15 residues long. As DNA, the CDR3 is TGCGCCAGCAGCAAGGACAGGGTGATTAAAGACATTCAGTACTTC. This sequence encodes CASSKDRVIKDIQYF.

The chain is built from TRBV5-8 and TRBJ2-3; a possible D gene is TRBD1 (6 bases). V dropped 1 base and J dropped 2 bases, with 11 bases sitting between them. The length of the CDR3 is 15 residues. Looked up from germline, CDR1 is SGHTS and CDR2 is YDEGEE. The CDR3 bases are TGTGCCAGCAGCTTGCAGGGGTTACCCACAGATACGCAGTATTTT. Translation gives CASSLQGLPTDTQYF. Full variable domain (rest looked up from reference TRBV5-8 and TRBJ2-3): EAGVTQSPTHLIKTRGQQATLRCSPISGHTSVYWYQQALGLGLQFLLWYDEGEERNRGNFPPRFSGRQFPNYSSELNVNALELEDSALYLCASSLQGLPTDTQYFGPGTRLTVL.

V gene TRBV28 combines with J gene TRBJ2-3; TRBD1 matches at 8 bases. Unmatched junction bases numbered 15, after V lost 6 bases and J lost 7 bases. CDR3 size: 16 residues. CDR1 and CDR2 (germline): MDHEN, SYDVKM. The CDR3: CASSFTIGQGRNTQYF. CDR3 in DNA: TGTGCCAGCAGCTTCACGATAGGACAGGGAAGAAATACGCAGTATTTT. Combining the CDR3 with reference TRBV28 and TRBJ2-3 gives the whole variable domain DVKVTQSSRYLVKRTGEKVFLECVQDMDHENMFWYRQDPGLGLRLIYFSYDVKMKEKGDIPEGYSVSREKKERFSLILESASTNQTSMYLCASSFTIGQGRNTQYFGPGTRLTVL.

This clone has more than one count but fewer than ten. The gene calls are TRBV28 and TRBJ1-5; 7 nucleotides match TRBD1. The V gene end was trimmed by 7 bases and the J gene end by 5 bases; junction bases not matched to a gene: 8. In germline, CDR1 is MDHEN, CDR2 SYDVKM. CDR3 length: 14 amino acids. In DNA, the CDR3 is TGTGCCAGCAATTATCCAGGGACAGATCAGCCCCAGCATTTT. Amino acid sequence: CASNYPGTDQPQHF.